These 6 T cell receptor beta chains came from one sample sequenced in a study of blood T cell repertoires in COVID-19. The assay was immunoSEQ multiplex PCR, and TCRdb's table has in-frame clones only and misses some. The data show some 280,000 clones, around four fifths seen once. What was sequenced was peripheral blood. These receptors came from a woman aged 45-60 years with active or convalescent COVID-19.

This sequence joins TRBV3-1 (or the pseudogene TRBV3-2) and TRBJ2-1; 8 bases match TRBD1. The germline CDR1 and CDR2 sequences are LGHDT and YNNKEL (reference sequence). Trimming took 3 bases from V and 12 from J; bases not matched to a gene: 4. The CDR3 covers 12 residues. CDR3 DNA: TGTGCCAGCAGCCAGAACGACAGGGGGCAGTTCTTC. As protein: CASSQNDRGQFF.

The chain employs TRBV28 and TRBJ2-3; 9 positions agree with TRBD1. The CDR3 has 16 residues. Trimming took 5 bases from V and 7 from J; bases not matched to a gene: 13. CDR1 is MDHEN, CDR2 SYDVKM, per germline. The CDR3, as DNA: TGTGCCAGCAGTCCCCCCCCGGGGACAGGGCTATATACGCAGTATTTT. It codes for CASSPPPGTGLYTQYF.

The CDR3 DNA sequence: TGTGCCAGCAGCCAAGACAGGGGGCATGGTGGGGCCAACGTCCTGACTTTC. This gives the protein CASSQDRGHGGANVLTF. The chain employs TRBV3-1 (or the pseudogene TRBV3-2) and TRBJ2-6; 8 bases are shared with TRBD1. J was trimmed by 3 bases and V by 0 bases; bases with no gene match: 4. The CDR3 is 17 residues long. Germline V gene lookup returns CDR1 LGHDT and CDR2 YNNKEL (reference sequence).

J is TRBJ2-7 and V is TRBV11-2, with D unclear. This CDR3 has 13 amino acids. CDR1 is SGHAT and CDR2 is FQNNGV in the germline V gene. V dropped 4 bases and J dropped 0 bases, with 7 bases sitting between them. CDR3 loop: CASSSPFSYEQYF. In nucleotides, the CDR3 is TGTGCCAGCAGCTCCCCTTTCTCCTACGAGCAGTACTTC.

Comment on this clone: Other DNA sequences from this sample encode an identical CDR3 as well. CDR3 sequence: CASTHRNYGYTF. The CDR3 DNA is TGTGCCAGTACCCACAGGAACTATGGCTACACCTTC. The genes are TRBV19 and TRBJ1-2; D might be TRBD1 (5 bases). Germline values: CDR1 LNHDA, CDR2 SQIVND (reference sequence). The CDR3 is 12 residues long. The V end was cut by 7 bases, the J end by 2 bases, with 8 bases between.

This clone was seen once. The gene calls are TRBV6-5 and TRBJ2-7; D possibly corresponds to TRBD1 (6 bases). The germline V gene encodes CDR1 MNHEY and CDR2 SVGAGI. This CDR3 has 15 amino acids. Trimming pared 5 bases from V and 0 bases from J, leaving 14 bases between. The CDR3 DNA reads as TGTGCCAGCAGTCCCTCAGGGGTCAGCTCCTACGAGCAGTACTTC. Residues: CASSPSGVSSYEQYF.